This TCR beta chain was recovered during a study of graft-versus-host responses after intestinal transplantation. General study results and limits: Early declines in HvG clones that occurred post-transplant were associated with peak circulating GvH clone levels.

Generated by immunoSEQ multiplex PCR, the TCRdb table keeps only in-frame clones and is missing some. The profile shows tens of thousands of clones, approximately 94% of them singletons. Concerning this clone: Its specificity is not known.

This CDR3 comprises 16 residues. V shed 5 bases, J shed 3 bases, and the junction held 7 bases outside the gene matches. Germline assignment: CDR1 SEHNR and CDR2 FQNEAQ (reference sequence). V gene TRBV7-9 combines with J gene TRBJ1-5; 10 bases agree with TRBD1. This TCR was recovered from a human donor who was the organ donor for an intestinal transplant. The specimen comprised unstimulated CD4+ T cells sorted from spleen or lymph node cells, sampled before transplant. The CDR3 region is CASSPGTGVNNQPQHF. DNA of the CDR3: TGTGCCAGCAGCCCTGGGACAGGGGTGAACAATCAGCCCCAGCATTTT.